Shown below are 8 T cell receptor beta chains from a single sample sequenced in a study of T-cell reconstitution after alpha-beta-depleted transplantation in children. Unique molecular identifiers were used to barcode this TCRbeta library. TCRdb analysed the PCR reads with MiXCR anew, one entry per CDR3 protein. The repertoire holds nearly 400,000 distinct CDR3 sequences, with around 20% as singletons. Sample: PBMCs from the stem cell graft donor, taken from the stem cell graft. These receptor sequences come from a human donor who donated a stem cell graft to a child with acute myeloid leukemia.

This clonotype was recorded a few times. V usage is TRBV21-1 and J usage is TRBJ2-7; the table's D call TRBD1 went unverified against the DNA. TRBV21-1 is a pseudogene segment. The CDR3 loop spans 16 amino acids. The CDR3 bases are TGTGCCAGCAGCAAAGCGGGCGGGCTGTCTGACTACGAGCAGTACTTC. This sequence encodes CASSKAGGLSDYEQYF.

The J gene is TRBJ2-7, the V gene TRBV15, with D possibly TRBD1 on 5 matching bases. Trimming shortened V by 6 bases and J by 5 bases, and 17 bases separated the two germline ends. CDR3 length: 14 amino acids. CDR1 LNHNV and CDR2 YYDKDF come from the germline V gene (reference sequence). CDR3 protein: CATRRSDSLDEQYF. The CDR3 DNA reads as TGTGCCACCAGGAGAAGTGACAGTCTAGACGAGCAGTACTTC.

The chain is built from TRBV11-3 and TRBJ2-7; 9 bases are shared with TRBD2. The CDR3 is 19 amino acids. CDR1 and CDR2 (germline): SGHNT, YENEEA. V dropped 3 bases and J dropped 2; count of bases not matched to a gene: 17. This CDR3 is CASSFNGPFGTSFTYEQYF. In nucleotides, the CDR3 is TGTGCCAGCAGCTTCAATGGGCCGTTTGGGACTAGCTTTACCTACGAGCAGTACTTC.

This clonotype was observed a few times. The rearrangement links TRBV12-3 or TRBV12-4 to TRBJ1-5; unclear D gene. Trimming took 4 bases from V and 5 from J, leaving 9 bases between them. The CDR3 sequence is 13 residues long. The CDR3 coding sequence is TGTGCCAGCAGTTCAACTACATATCAGCCCCAGCATTTT. Translated, it gives CASSSTTYQPQHF.

In this sample, this clonotype turned up a few times. V usage is TRBV24-1 and J usage is TRBJ2-5; D might be TRBD1 (6 bases). The V gene's germline CDR1 is KGHDR and CDR2 SFDVKD. Between the trimmed V and J ends, which lost 5 bases and 1 base, there was a span of 7 bases. CDR3 size: 13 residues. The CDR3 nucleotides read TGTGCCACCAGTGGGGGGCCCCAAGAGACCCAGTACTTC. This encodes CATSGGPQETQYF.

In this sample, this clonotype turned up many times. V gene TRBV11-2 combines with J gene TRBJ2-7, with D unclear. The CDR3 covers 14 residues. The germline CDR1 and CDR2 sequences are SGHAT and FQNNGV. With 0 bases removed from V and 2 bases from J, the gap between germline ends came to 8 bases. The DNA for the CDR3 is TGTGCCAGCAGCTTAGATCGCCAAACCTACGAGCAGTACTTC. Translating gives CASSLDRQTYEQYF.

This clonotype was seen ten or more times. The chain uses TRBV29-1 and TRBJ2-5; 8 bases agree with TRBD1. The CDR3 has 16 residues. The germline CDR1 and CDR2 sequences are SQVTM and ANQGSEA. Trimming cost V 0 bases and J 1 base; bases outside gene matches: 7. As DNA, the CDR3 is TGCAGCGTTGAAGATTTTACCGGGACAGGCCAAGAGACCCAGTACTTC. The encoded protein is CSVEDFTGTGQETQYF.

The V gene is TRBV12-3 or TRBV12-4, the J gene TRBJ2-7; D uncertain. The CDR3 has 14 residues. V lost 6 bases, J lost 5 bases, and 17 bases lay in between. The CDR3 spells CASSNLVESDEQYF. Here the CDR3 DNA reads TGTGCCAGCAGCAACCTGGTGGAGTCCGACGAGCAGTACTTC.